This record looks at one T cell receptor beta chain sequence and its context. The CDR3 is 15 amino acids. V shed 9 bases and J shed 1 base, with 18 bases lying between them. Germline lookup yields CDR1 SEHNR and CDR2 FQNEAQ (reference sequence). The sample originates from a study of technical replicates of blood from a handful of donors. Here immunoSEQ multiplex PCR was the method, and the copy in TCRdb shows in-frame clones only, minus some. The table shows around 76,000 clones, with 80% to 95% occurring only once. The chain combines TRBV7-9 with TRBJ1-1; TRBD1 might be the D (6 bases). Sequencing was carried out using T cells isolated from PBMCs. The origin of this receptor is a human donor in good health. For the CDR3, the DNA is TGTGCCAGTTCGTTGGGGGCGACCAAGAACACTGAAGCTTTCTTT. Translated, it gives CASSLGATKNTEAFF.